The text below deals with one T cell receptor (beta chain). Its antigen is still unknown. Germline V gives CDR1 SNHLY, CDR2 FYNNEI. Trimming took 10 bases from V and 0 from J; bases not matched to a gene: 7. The CDR3 extends over 14 amino acids. These data are taken from a study of T cells in Graves' hyperthyroidism and ophthalmopathy. Study-level results: Blood also held most thyroid clonotypes expanded beyond 0.001. Ophthalmopathy got predicted by the model a median roughly 6.4 months before its onset.

RNA transcripts gave rise to amplified TCR beta CDR3 regions. Carried out on the TCR CDR3, a first-round RT-PCR used the HTBI primer set. TCRdb reanalysed the multiplex PCR reads using MiXCR and keeps one entry per CDR3 protein. Of about 260,000 distinct CDR3 sequences detected, about a sixth appear once; the ten largest clones hold around 30%. Uncontrolled infection, other autoimmune disease, pregnancy or lactation disqualified patients from enrolment. The authors obtained PBMCs from about 9 ml of fresh peripheral blood. This clonotype was sampled from a woman younger than 35 with Graves' ophthalmopathy. This chain uses TRBV2 with TRBJ1-2; 8 positions agree with TRBD1. Sequencing was carried out using blood. CDR3 in DNA: TGTGCCAACCGAGACAGGGGAACTAACTATGGCTACACCTTC. Its translation is CANRDRGTNYGYTF.